The 14 T cell receptor beta chains below were found in one sample sequenced in a study of T cell changes during pregnancy in multiple sclerosis. Clones were sequenced by immunoSEQ multiplex PCR, and TCRdb holds only the in-frame ones, with some missing. The data hold some 64,000 clones, with around 89% observed a single time. The material sequenced was peripheral blood, taken in the first trimester of pregnancy. These receptors were collected from a female donor in good health, enrolled as a control in a pregnancy study.

This chain connects TRBV5-1 to TRBJ2-3; 11 bases agree with TRBD2. Germline values: CDR1 SGHRS, CDR2 YFSETQ. The CDR3 length is 18 residues. The V gene end was trimmed by 0 bases and the J gene end by 0 bases; junction bases not matched to a gene: 6. CDR3 amino acids: CASSLGSGGGYSTDTQYF. The CDR3 DNA follows: TGCGCCAGCAGCTTGGGTAGCGGGGGGGGATATAGCACAGATACGCAGTATTTT. The full variable domain, its missing parts supplied by reference TRBV5-1 and TRBJ2-3, is KAGVTQTPRYLIKTRGQQVTLSCSPISGHRSVSWYQQTPGQGLQFLFEYFSETQRNKGNFPGRFSGRQFSNSRSEMNVSTLELGDSALYLCASSLGSGGGYSTDTQYFGPGTRLTVL.

The rearrangement links TRBV13 to TRBJ1-1; 10 positions agree with TRBD1. J lost 0 bases, V lost 5 bases, and 9 bases had no gene match. This CDR3 is 17 amino acids long. Germline V lookup: CDR1 PRHDT, CDR2 FYEKMQ (reference sequence). The CDR3 nucleotides are TGTGCCAGCAGCCTGGGGACAGGGGACCTTATGAACACTGAAGCTTTCTTT. Translation gives CASSLGTGDLMNTEAFF.

The chain couples TRBV27 to TRBJ2-1, with D unresolved. CDR3 size: 13 residues. The V and J ends lost 5 bases and 8 bases respectively, with 13 bases between them. In germline, CDR1 is MNHEY, CDR2 SMNVEV (reference sequence). The CDR3 DNA follows: TGTGCCAGCAGTAGCCCCCTTCTCTATGAGCAGTTCTTC. Encoded protein: CASSSPLLYEQFF.

In DNA, the CDR3 is TGTGCCAGCAGCTTAGATACTACTGGAAACACCATATATTTT. This encodes CASSLDTTGNTIYF. The chain employs TRBV13 and TRBJ1-3; D gene ambiguous. Trimming left V 1 base short and J 2 bases short, with 6 bases between. This CDR3 comprises 14 residues. Looked up from germline, CDR1 is PRHDT and CDR2 is FYEKMQ (reference sequence).

The chain has TRBV7-9 and TRBJ2-1, with D unclear. The germline V gene has CDR1 SEHNR and CDR2 FQNEAQ (reference sequence). This CDR3 is built from 12 residues. Trimming left V 1 base short and J 7 bases short, with 5 bases between. CDR3 protein: CASSLGRNEQFF. DNA of the CDR3: TGTGCCAGCAGCTTAGGCAGGAATGAGCAGTTCTTC.

V and J are TRBV19 and TRBJ1-1; 10 bases align to TRBD1. The CDR3 is 16 amino acids. CDR1 and CDR2 (germline): LNHDA, SQIVND (reference sequence). V dropped 7 bases and J dropped 1; count of bases not matched to a gene: 9. The CDR3 spells CASKLGTGVTNTEAFF. Written as DNA, the CDR3 is TGTGCCAGTAAATTGGGGACAGGGGTGACGAACACTGAAGCTTTCTTT.

This clone came up a few times. The genes are TRBV5-1 and TRBJ1-2, with 7 bases aligning to TRBD1. J gave up 0 bases and V 4 bases, and 6 bases lay outside the gene matches. Per the germline V gene, CDR1 is SGHRS and CDR2 is YFSETQ. The CDR3 has 15 residues. Here the CDR3 reads CASSHSTGTNYGYTF. The DNA for the CDR3 is TGCGCCAGCAGCCACTCGACAGGGACTAACTATGGCTACACCTTC.

The chain is built from TRBV13 and TRBJ2-2; a possible D gene is TRBD1 (6 bases). This CDR3 contains 12 residues. The germline V and J ends were trimmed by 5 bases and 9 bases, with 10 bases remaining between them. CDR1 PRHDT and CDR2 FYEKMQ come from the germline V gene (reference sequence). The CDR3 DNA follows: TGTGCCAGCAGCCTGACAGGCAGGGAGCTGTTTTTT. Residues: CASSLTGRELFF.

This clone has only a few counts. The V and J genes are TRBV6-4 and TRBJ2-1; 7 bases align to TRBD2. Germline CDR1 is MRHNA and CDR2 is SNTAGT. The CDR3 has 16 residues. The V and J ends lost 3 bases and 1 base, in that order; junction bases with no gene match: 6. The chain's CDR3 is CASSDGTGGSYNEQFF. CDR3 coding DNA: TGTGCCAGCAGTGATGGTACGGGGGGATCCTACAATGAGCAGTTCTTC.

The genes are TRBV29-1 and TRBJ1-2; the D gene is possibly TRBD1 (5 bases). Germline V CDR1 and CDR2: SQVTM, ANQGSEA. Trimming took 7 bases from V and 2 from J, leaving 8 bases between them. This CDR3 spans 11 amino acids. CDR3 region: CSGGDNYGYTF. CDR3 DNA: TGCAGCGGGGGGGACAACTATGGCTACACCTTC.

This clone was picked up one time. CDR3 nucleotides: TGTGCCAGCAGCTTGGGCAGCGACGCCTACGAGCAGTACTTC. Protein: CASSLGSDAYEQYF. J is TRBJ2-7 and V is TRBV5-6; D gene uncertain. From germline, CDR1 is SGHDT and CDR2 YYEEEE. The CDR3 is made up of 14 amino acids. The V and J ends lost 0 bases and 2 bases respectively, with 9 bases between them.

CDR3 loop: CASSLFGTGNNQPQHF. CDR3 bases: TGCGCCAGCAGCCTTTTTGGGACAGGGAACAATCAGCCCCAGCATTTT. The chain combines TRBV4-1 with TRBJ1-5; 9 positions match TRBD1. This CDR3 region has 16 residues. CDR1 MGHRA and CDR2 YSYEKL come from the germline V gene. The V and J ends lost 4 bases and 3 bases, in that order; junction bases with no gene match: 7.

The V call is TRBV6-5, the J call TRBJ2-2; no reliable D call. CDR3 size: 15 residues. Germline V CDR1 and CDR2: MNHEY, SVGAGI. V lost 6 bases and J 1 base, leaving 12 bases between the germline ends. CDR3 nucleotides: TGTGCCAGCAGAGCACTGAGACAGAACACCGGGGAGCTGTTTTTT. It codes for CASRALRQNTGELFF.

CDR3 protein: CASSTGRRLKETQYF. CDR3 sequence (DNA): TGTGCCAGCAGTACAGGCAGGCGACTCAAAGAGACCCAGTACTTC. J is TRBJ2-5 and V is TRBV27; D possibly corresponds to TRBD1 (5 bases). This CDR3 has 15 residues. CDR1 and CDR2 from the germline V gene are MNHEY and SMNVEV (reference sequence). The ends were cut back, 5 bases at V and 3 bases at J, with 16 bases in the middle.